What follows are 30 T cell receptor beta chains derived from one specimen sequenced in a study of blood T cell repertoires in COVID-19. Generated by immunoSEQ multiplex PCR, the TCRdb table keeps only in-frame clones and is missing some. Of 220,000 or so clones in the sample, 90% are singletons; the top ten hold roughly 16%. The material sequenced was PBMCs or T cells enriched from blood (not recorded which). The receptors were gathered from a young man who had been exposed to COVID-19.

The chain joins TRBV5-4 to TRBJ2-3; TRBD2 aligns across 7 bases. V shed 4 bases, J shed 0 bases, and the junction held 8 bases outside the gene matches. The CDR3 is made up of 16 amino acids. CDR1 and CDR2 (germline): SGHNT, YYREEE (reference sequence). CDR3 DNA sequence: TGTGCCAGCAGCCCCAGACTAGCTTTGAGCACAGATACGCAGTATTTT. Protein: CASSPRLALSTDTQYF.

The chain uses TRBV7-9 and TRBJ1-5; tentative D call: TRBD1 (6 bases). The CDR3 has 14 amino acids. Germline V gene sequence: CDR1 SEHNR, CDR2 FQNEAQ (reference sequence). V shed 5 bases and J shed 6 bases, with 14 bases lying between them. The CDR3 here is CASSHPGDGQPQHF. The DNA for the CDR3 is TGTGCCAGCAGCCACCCAGGGGACGGTCAGCCCCAGCATTTT.

The chain joins TRBV5-8 to TRBJ1-1, with 7 bases fitting TRBD1. The junction had 6 bases not matched to a gene; V was cut back by 4 bases and J by 0 bases. The length of the CDR3 is 15 residues. Germline V gives CDR1 SGHTS, CDR2 YDEGEE. CDR3 nucleotides: TGTGCCAGCAGCGTTCTTGGGACAGTGAACACTGAAGCTTTCTTT. It is translated as CASSVLGTVNTEAFF. Full variable domain (rest looked up from reference TRBV5-8 and TRBJ1-1): EAGVTQSPTHLIKTRGQQATLRCSPISGHTSVYWYQQALGLGLQFLLWYDEGEERNRGNFPPRFSGRQFPNYSSELNVNALELEDSALYLCASSVLGTVNTEAFFGQGTRLTVV.

CDR3 region: CASSYSGAGTQYF. In DNA form, the CDR3 reads TGTGCCAGCAGTTACTCGGGGGCGGGTACGCAGTATTTT. The V and J genes are TRBV6-5 and TRBJ2-3, with D perhaps matching TRBD1 (6 bases). V dropped 0 bases and J dropped 8 bases, with 9 bases sitting between them. Germline V gene sequence: CDR1 MNHEY, CDR2 SVGAGI. There are 13 residues in the CDR3.

The chain carries TRBV7-6 and TRBJ2-3; D not resolved. Germline assignment: CDR1 SGHVS and CDR2 FNYEAQ. This CDR3 is 18 amino acids long. Trimming took off 2 bases at V and 2 bases at J, with 20 bases between the two ends. The CDR3 DNA sequence: TGTGCCAGCAGCTTAATCCCCCCAAACAGTCGGTCCACAGATACGCAGTATTTT. It specifies CASSLIPPNSRSTDTQYF.

Here the CDR3 reads CASSLSVGGPEVYF. CDR3 sequence (DNA): TGTGCCAGCAGCTTAAGCGTGGGGGGGCCCGAGGTGTATTTT. V usage is TRBV7-2 and J usage is TRBJ2-3; a weak D match, TRBD2 (7 bases). CDR1 and CDR2 from the germline V gene are SGHTA and FQGNSA. Trimming took off 2 bases at V and 14 bases at J, with 20 bases between the two ends. The CDR3 is 14 residues long.

The chain links TRBV13 to TRBJ1-1, with 10 positions matching TRBD1. The CDR3 sequence is 14 residues long. Germline CDR1 and CDR2: PRHDT and FYEKMQ (reference sequence). The V gene end was trimmed by 5 bases and the J gene end by 4 bases; junction bases not matched to a gene: 4. Here the CDR3 DNA reads TGTGCCAGCAGCCGGGACAGGGGAGGCACTGAAGCTTTCTTT. Amino acids: CASSRDRGGTEAFF.

CDR3 amino acids: CASSPPGFGQRNTEAFF. CDR3 in DNA: TGTGCCAGCTCACCACCAGGTTTCGGACAGAGGAACACTGAAGCTTTCTTT. The V gene is TRBV18, the J gene TRBJ1-1; weak D call: TRBD1 (6 bases). Trimming cost V 0 bases and J 1 base, with 15 bases left between them. The germline V gene has CDR1 KGHSH and CDR2 LQKENI. The CDR3 covers 17 residues.

This clone was counted a few times. V and J are TRBV6-1 and TRBJ1-4; TRBD1 is a possible D gene (5 bases). This CDR3 comprises 16 residues. Deletions cut 3 bases from V and 8 bases from J, with 19 bases between. Per germline, CDR1 MNHNS and CDR2 SASEGT. The CDR3 sequence: CASSEPGRGKKEKLFF. The CDR3 DNA is TGTGCCAGCAGTGAGCCGGGGAGGGGAAAGAAGGAAAAACTGTTTTTT.

V is TRBV3-1 (or the pseudogene TRBV3-2) and J is TRBJ1-3; maybe TRBD1 (6 bases). This CDR3 has 11 residues. Germline values: CDR1 LGHDT, CDR2 YNNKEL (reference sequence). Trimming pared 10 bases from V and 9 bases from J, leaving 13 bases between. The CDR3 DNA follows: TGTGCCACCCTTCACAGGGCCACCATATATTTT. Its translation is CATLHRATIYF.

V usage is TRBV5-3 and J usage is TRBJ1-6; D not certain. TRBV5-3 is annotated as an ORF whose role is uncertain. V was shortened by 4 bases and J by 9 bases, with 11 bases between the two germline ends. This CDR3 has 13 amino acids. This CDR3 is CARSPVHVSPLHF. In DNA, the CDR3 is TGTGCCAGAAGCCCGGTCCATGTTTCACCCCTCCACTTT.

The chain employs TRBV27 and TRBJ1-2, with TRBD1 matching 11 bases. This CDR3 has 15 residues. J gave up 4 bases and V 10 bases, and 11 bases lay outside the gene matches. CDR1 is MNHEY, CDR2 SMNVEV, per germline (reference sequence). In DNA, the CDR3 is TGTGCCACACGTCCCGGGACAGGGGGTATCTATGGCTACACCTTC. The encoded protein is CATRPGTGGIYGYTF.

This chain links TRBV19 with TRBJ1-2; 8 positions agree with TRBD1. V was clipped by 5 bases and J by 7 bases; unmatched bases: 6. The CDR3 loop spans 13 amino acids. CDR1 is LNHDA and CDR2 is SQIVND in the germline V gene (reference sequence). The CDR3 coding sequence is TGTGCCAGTAGTCCGGACAGGGAAAGTGGCTACACCTTC. Residues: CASSPDRESGYTF.

The chain links TRBV12-3 or TRBV12-4 to TRBJ1-1, with a weak D call TRBD1 (5 bases). V was cut by 2 bases and J by 12 bases, with 16 bases left in between. This CDR3 is built from 13 residues. The CDR3 protein is CASSLNLQGEPFF. The CDR3 DNA reads TGTGCCAGCAGTTTAAATCTCCAGGGTGAGCCTTTCTTT.

The V and J genes are TRBV13 and TRBJ2-2, with D possibly matching TRBD1 (6 bases). The CDR3 is 15 amino acids. Germline CDR1 PRHDT, CDR2 FYEKMQ (reference sequence). V was cut by 7 bases and J by 4 bases, with 16 bases left in between. In DNA form, the CDR3 reads TGTGCCAGCACCAACGGACAGTTTCTCACCGGGGAGCTGTTTTTT. Its protein is CASTNGQFLTGELFF.

The chain joins TRBV6-1 to TRBJ1-2; 7 positions match TRBD1. This CDR3 has 15 residues. With V trimmed by 1 base and J by 2 bases, 4 bases remained unmatched. Germline loops: CDR1 MNHNS, CDR2 SASEGT. CDR3 sequence (DNA): TGTGCCAGCAGTGAAGGACAGGGAGGCAACTATGGCTACACCTTC. Its protein product is CASSEGQGGNYGYTF.

The V call is TRBV2, the J call TRBJ1-1; 7 nucleotides line up with TRBD1. The germline V gene has CDR1 SNHLY and CDR2 FYNNEI. The CDR3 contains 15 residues. The V segment lost 7 bases and the J segment 1 base; nucleotides outside the gene matches: 9. The CDR3 DNA reads as TGTGCCAGCACGGCGACGGGACAGAGGAACACTGAAGCTTTCTTT. It encodes CASTATGQRNTEAFF. Looking up the rest from reference TRBV2 and TRBJ1-1 gives the full variable domain: EPEVTQTPSHQVTQMGQEVILRCVPISNHLYFYWYRQILGQKVEFLVSFYNNEISEKSEIFDDQFSVERPDGSNFTLKIRSTKLEDSAMYFCASTATGQRNTEAFFGQGTRLTVV.

This chain connects TRBV29-1 to TRBJ1-2; 7 bases are shared with TRBD1. V was clipped by 5 bases and J by 4 bases; unmatched bases: 7. CDR1 is SQVTM and CDR2 is ANQGSEA in the germline V gene. This CDR3 has 13 residues. The CDR3 spells CSVPGQPGYGYTF. The CDR3 region has the DNA TGCAGCGTTCCGGGACAGCCAGGCTATGGCTACACCTTC.

The chain carries TRBV3-1 (or the pseudogene TRBV3-2) and TRBJ2-7; TRBD2 matches at 9 bases. The V gene's germline CDR1 is LGHDT and CDR2 YNNKEL (reference sequence). The CDR3 totals 14 residues. V dropped 3 bases and J dropped 5; count of bases not matched to a gene: 5. This CDR3 reads CASSQSSGGHEQYF. The CDR3 nucleotides are TGTGCCAGCAGCCAGAGTAGCGGGGGTCACGAGCAGTACTTC.

This chain connects TRBV5-4 to TRBJ1-3; D gene unclear. The V gene's germline CDR1 is SGHNT and CDR2 YYREEE (reference sequence). The CDR3 spans 13 residues. V dropped 4 bases and J dropped 3 bases, with 8 bases sitting between them. The DNA for the CDR3 is TGTGCCAGCAGCGACGGACTTGGAAACACCATATATTTT. Translated, it gives CASSDGLGNTIYF. The full variable domain, in which reference TRBV5-4 and TRBJ1-3 provide the parts outside the CDR3, is ETGVTQSPTHLIKTRGQQVTLRCSSQSGHNTVSWYQQALGQGPQFIFQYYREEENGRGNFPPRFSGLQFPNYSSELNVNALELDDSALYLCASSDGLGNTIYFGEGSWLTVV.

The J gene is TRBJ1-5, the V gene TRBV5-1; D possibly corresponds to TRBD1 (5 bases). The CDR3 contains 16 residues. Trimming pared 0 bases from V and 1 base from J, leaving 11 bases between. The germline V gene encodes CDR1 SGHRS and CDR2 YFSETQ. For the CDR3, the DNA is TGCGCCAGCAGCTTGGACTCCGCAGGGAGCAATCAGCCCCAGCATTTT. As protein: CASSLDSAGSNQPQHF. Combining the CDR3 with reference TRBV5-1 and TRBJ1-5 gives the whole variable domain KAGVTQTPRYLIKTRGQQVTLSCSPISGHRSVSWYQQTPGQGLQFLFEYFSETQRNKGNFPGRFSGRQFSNSRSEMNVSTLELGDSALYLCASSLDSAGSNQPQHFGDGTRLSIL.

CDR3 sequence (DNA): TGTGCCAGCAGTTTTGGGGCCAGCGGGGCGCAGTATTTT. It encodes CASSFGASGAQYF. The chain joins TRBV12-3 or TRBV12-4 to TRBJ2-3, with 7 bases fitting TRBD2. V was clipped by 3 bases and J by 10 bases; unmatched bases: 7. The CDR3 runs to 13 residues.

This clone was counted a single time. V and J are TRBV27 and TRBJ1-3, with TRBD1 identical over 7 bases. The CDR3 is made up of 15 amino acids. V lost 5 bases and J lost 4; bases outside the gene matches: 8. Looked up from germline, CDR1 is MNHEY and CDR2 is SMNVEV (reference sequence). Written as DNA, the CDR3 is TGTGCCAGCAGTCCCTTTAGGGGGCTGGGAAACACCATATATTTT. It yields the protein CASSPFRGLGNTIYF.

This clone was seen only once. This chain joins TRBV29-1 and TRBJ1-1, with 7 bases fitting TRBD1. The CDR3 has 16 amino acids. After removal of 7 bases from V and 1 base from J, the junction contained 15 bases not matched to a gene. CDR1 SQVTM and CDR2 ANQGSEA come from the germline V gene. The chain's CDR3 is CSGMGQWNKENTEAFF. The CDR3 DNA reads TGCAGCGGGATGGGACAGTGGAACAAAGAGAACACTGAAGCTTTCTTT.

The J gene is TRBJ1-2, the V gene TRBV6-1; tentative D call: TRBD1 (5 bases). V was trimmed by 0 bases and J by 7 bases, leaving 9 bases between them. This CDR3 region has 13 residues. Germline V gene data show CDR1 as MNHNS and CDR2 as SASEGT. The CDR3 DNA sequence: TGTGCCAGCAGTGAAGCGCAGGGTCGTGGCTACACCTTC. The encoded protein is CASSEAQGRGYTF.

The rearrangement uses TRBV5-1 and TRBJ2-5; 7 bases align to TRBD2. The CDR3 is 14 amino acids. The trim removed 0 bases at V and 4 bases at J, leaving 3 bases unmatched. From germline, CDR1 is SGHRS and CDR2 YFSETQ. The CDR3 DNA sequence: TGCGCCAGCAGCTTGGGACTAGCTGGAGAGACCCAGTACTTC. Amino acids: CASSLGLAGETQYF.

This clone has just a few counts. The chain joins TRBV4-1 to TRBJ1-1; D ambiguous. V lost 2 bases, J lost 6 bases, and 13 bases lay in between. This CDR3 has 14 amino acids. Looked up from germline, CDR1 is MGHRA and CDR2 is YSYEKL. The CDR3 here is CASSQSTLIAEAFF. CDR3 DNA sequence: TGCGCCAGCAGCCAATCCACTTTGATAGCTGAAGCTTTCTTT.

The J gene is TRBJ1-3, the V gene TRBV5-4; the match to TRBD1 covers 8 bases. The CDR3 consists of 14 residues. Germline V lookup: CDR1 SGHNT, CDR2 YYREEE (reference sequence). V dropped 5 bases and J dropped 2; count of bases not matched to a gene: 3. As DNA, the CDR3 is TGTGCCAGCAGATCGGACAGGGCTGGAAACACCATATATTTT. Encoded protein: CASRSDRAGNTIYF.

V is TRBV2 and J is TRBJ2-1; 7 bases line up with TRBD2. After removal of 3 bases from V and 7 bases from J, the junction contained 0 bases not matched to a gene. The CDR3 has 12 amino acids. CDR1 and CDR2 (germline): SNHLY, FYNNEI. The CDR3 DNA follows: TGTGCCAGCAGTGAGGGGGGGAATGAGCAGTTCTTC. Protein: CASSEGGNEQFF.

This rearrangement joins TRBV28 to TRBJ2-3; 7 bases are shared with TRBD2. V trimming: 3 bases; J trimming: 0 bases; junction bases outside the gene matches: 3. CDR1 is MDHEN and CDR2 is SYDVKM in the germline V gene. This CDR3 is 15 amino acids long. The CDR3 DNA reads TGTGCCAGCAGTTTCTGGGGGGGTAGCACAGATACGCAGTATTTT. Its translation: CASSFWGGSTDTQYF.